The sample holds a few counts of the clone carrying this TCR beta chain. The antigen remains unidentified. TCRdb reanalysed the 5' RACE reads using MiXCR and keeps one entry per CDR3 protein. The table lists roughly 53,000 distinct CDR3 sequences, 10% of them singletons. This sample was taken from a study of early T cells in non-severe SARS-CoV-2 infection. Study outcomes and limitations: VDJdb-based annotation leaned toward anti-spike CD8 responses and missed private and CD4 specificities.

Source material: whole blood. The TCR comes from an adult who was a healthcare worker with PCR-confirmed SARS-CoV-2 infection or an uninfected control (not recorded which).

The DNA for the CDR3 is TGTGCCAGCAGCTTACTATCCGGGCTTTATGGCTACACCTTC. Its protein product is CASSLLSGLYGYTF. This rearrangement joins TRBV7-9 to TRBJ1-2; D gene ambiguous. V lost 2 bases, J lost 5 bases, and 12 bases lay in between. This CDR3 is 14 amino acids long. Per germline, CDR1 SEHNR and CDR2 FQNEAQ (reference sequence).